The rows below give T cell receptor beta chains drawn from one sample of a study of blood T cell repertoires in COVID-19. Sequencing was performed with immunoSEQ multiplex PCR; in TCRdb, only in-frame clones are kept and a portion is missing. The table has 130,000 or so clones, around 86% seen once. Sequencing was done on a sample of peripheral blood. The origin of the receptors is a human donor in a cohort sampled during active COVID-19. The CDR3 runs from the conserved cysteine through the conserved F or W. D genes are given only for firm matches. The size of a clone is reported for some rows only, either as once, few or many, or as a class for expanded clones.

abundance,j_gene,d_gene,v_gene,CDR3aa,CDR3nt
once,TRBJ2-5,TRBD1,TRBV5-1,CASSVADRGRETQYF,TGCGCCAGCAGCGTAGCTGACAGGGGGCGGGAGACCCAGTACTTC
NA,TRBJ2-3,TRBD2,TRBV6-5,CASSPGLATDTQYF,TGTGCCAGCAGTCCCGGACTAGCGACAGATACGCAGTATTTT
NA,TRBJ1-5,NA,TRBV12-3/TRBV12-4,CASTSRGNQPQHF,TGTGCCAGCACCTCGCGGGGCAATCAGCCCCAGCATTTT
NA,TRBJ2-7,NA,TRBV6-5,CASSYSPDRTYEQYF,TGTGCCAGCAGTTATAGTCCGGACAGAACCTACGAGCAGTACTTC
NA,TRBJ2-1,TRBD2,TRBV6-6,CASSYLGGSSYNEQFF,TGTGCCAGCAGTTACCTGGGGGGGAGCTCCTACAATGAGCAGTTCTTC
NA,TRBJ2-3,NA,TRBV19,CASSIGQVAASTDTQYF,TGTGCCAGTAGTATAGGTCAGGTAGCGGCTAGCACAGATACGCAGTATTTT
NA,TRBJ2-5,TRBD2,TRBV2,CASSEARGLETQYF,TGTGCCAGCAGTGAAGCGCGGGGGTTGGAGACCCAGTACTTC
few,TRBJ2-1,TRBD2,TRBV18,CASSLGGGLNEQFF,TGTGCCAGCTCCCTCGGGGGGGGGCTCAATGAGCAGTTCTTC
NA,TRBJ1-5,TRBD1,TRBV4-1,CASSRTDRGNQPQHF,TGCGCCAGCAGCCGAACGGACAGGGGCAATCAGCCCCAGCATTTT
NA,TRBJ2-3,NA,TRBV18,CASSEGETDTQYF,TGTGCCAGCTCAGAGGGGGAAACAGATACGCAGTATTTT
NA,TRBJ1-2,NA,TRBV7-8,CASSLAAGNSGYTF,TGTGCCAGCAGCTTAGCAGCAGGGAACAGCGGCTACACCTTC
NA,TRBJ2-2,NA,TRBV24-1,CATSDLVTGELFF,TGTGCCACCAGTGATTTGGTAACCGGGGAGCTGTTTTTT
NA,TRBJ2-7,NA,TRBV7-2,CASSIRRAYEQYF,TGTGCCAGCAGCATAAGACGGGCCTACGAGCAGTACTTC
NA,TRBJ2-2,TRBD1,TRBV20-1,CSASGQAAANTGELFF,TGCAGTGCTAGTGGACAGGCGGCCGCGAACACCGGAGAGCTGTTTTTT
NA,TRBJ2-3,TRBD1,TRBV7-3,CASSFGQGSDTQYF,TGTGCCAGCAGCTTTGGACAGGGGTCAGATACGCAGTATTTT
few,TRBJ2-1,TRBD2,TRBV4-1,CASSRTPAGGPNNEQFF,TGCGCCAGCAGCCGAACTCCAGCGGGAGGGCCGAACAATGAGCAGTTCTTC
NA,TRBJ2-1,TRBD2,TRBV28,CASSPPLGAGLAGAESSYNEQFF,TGTGCCAGCAGCCCACCGCTAGGGGCTGGGCTAGCGGGAGCCGAGAGCTCCTACAATGAGCAGTTCTTC
NA,TRBJ2-7,NA,TRBV18,CASSGIAGYEQYF,TGTGCCAGCTCCGGAATCGCAGGGTACGAGCAGTACTTC
few,TRBJ1-2,NA,TRBV5-1,CASSLEGALGGYTF,TGCGCCAGCAGCTTAGAAGGGGCCCTCGGCGGCTACACCTTC
NA,TRBJ2-1,NA,TRBV10-3,CAITASDNEQFF,TGTGCCATCACGGCCAGCGACAATGAGCAGTTCTTC
once,TRBJ2-3,TRBD1,TRBV18,CASSPPGAGGTDTQYF,TGTGCCAGCTCACCACCGGGGGCAGGGGGTACAGATACGCAGTATTTT
once,TRBJ1-1,NA,TRBV19,CASSIFDSYLGSDTEAFF,TGTGCCAGTAGTATTTTTGACAGTTATCTGGGTTCGGACACTGAAGCTTTCTTT
once,TRBJ2-1,TRBD2,TRBV7-7,CASSPGLAGGNEQFF,TGTGCTAGCAGCCCAGGACTAGCGGGAGGTAATGAGCAGTTCTTC
NA,TRBJ2-7,TRBD2,TRBV19,CASSIASGPSYEQYF,TGTGCCAGTAGTATCGCTAGCGGGCCCTCCTACGAGCAGTACTTC
NA,TRBJ2-7,NA,TRBV15,CATSTRTDLTYEQYF,TGTGCCACCAGCACCCGGACAGATCTAACCTACGAGCAGTACTTC
NA,TRBJ1-2,TRBD1,TRBV9,CASSSRTGANYGYTF,TGTGCCAGCAGCTCTCGGACAGGGGCGAACTATGGCTACACCTTC
once,TRBJ2-1,TRBD2,TRBV6-5,CASRRLATQNNEQFF,TGTGCCAGCAGAAGACTAGCGACCCAAAACAATGAGCAGTTCTTC
NA,TRBJ1-1,NA,TRBV27,CASGGGPITAKNTEAFF,TGTGCCAGCGGCGGGGGGCCAATTACCGCCAAAAACACTGAAGCTTTCTTT
NA,TRBJ2-7,NA,TRBV6-1,CASSEALQRGSYEQYF,TGTGCCAGCAGTGAAGCGCTTCAGAGAGGGTCTTACGAGCAGTACTTC
NA,TRBJ2-1,TRBD2,TRBV5-1,CASSLSSGRFYNEQFF,TGCGCCAGCAGCTTGAGTAGCGGGAGATTTTATAATGAGCAGTTCTTC
NA,TRBJ2-1,TRBD2,TRBV6-4,CASSPLAGGFNEQFF,TGTGCCAGCAGTCCACTAGCGGGAGGATTCAATGAGCAGTTCTTC